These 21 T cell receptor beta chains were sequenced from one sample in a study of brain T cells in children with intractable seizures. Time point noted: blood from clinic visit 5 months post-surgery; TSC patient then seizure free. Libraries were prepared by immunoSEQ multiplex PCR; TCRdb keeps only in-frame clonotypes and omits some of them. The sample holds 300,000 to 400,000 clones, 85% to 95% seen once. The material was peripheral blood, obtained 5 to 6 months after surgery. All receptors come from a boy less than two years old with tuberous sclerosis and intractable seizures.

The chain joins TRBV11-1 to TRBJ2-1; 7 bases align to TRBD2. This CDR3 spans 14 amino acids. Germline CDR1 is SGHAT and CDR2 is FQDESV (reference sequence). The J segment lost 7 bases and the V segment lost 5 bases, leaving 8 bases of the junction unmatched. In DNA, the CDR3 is TGTGCCAGCAGCCTCAGGGAGGGCGGAAATGAGCAGTTCTTC. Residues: CASSLREGGNEQFF.

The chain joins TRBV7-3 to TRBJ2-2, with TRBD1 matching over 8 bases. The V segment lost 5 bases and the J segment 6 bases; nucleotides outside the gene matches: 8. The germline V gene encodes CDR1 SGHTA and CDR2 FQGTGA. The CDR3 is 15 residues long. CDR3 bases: TGTGCCAGCAGCATAGGACAGGGCGGCGCCGGGGAGCTGTTTTTT. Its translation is CASSIGQGGAGELFF.

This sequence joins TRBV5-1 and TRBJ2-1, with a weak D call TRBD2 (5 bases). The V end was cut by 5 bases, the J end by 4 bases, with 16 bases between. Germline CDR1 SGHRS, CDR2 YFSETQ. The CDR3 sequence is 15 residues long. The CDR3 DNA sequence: TGCGCCAGCAGAGATACTAGTTTGTCTTACAATGAGCAGTTCTTC. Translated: CASRDTSLSYNEQFF.

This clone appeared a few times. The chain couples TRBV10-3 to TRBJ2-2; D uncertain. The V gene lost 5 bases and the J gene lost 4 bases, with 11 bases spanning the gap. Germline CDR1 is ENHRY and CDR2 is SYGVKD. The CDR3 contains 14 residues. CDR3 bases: TGTGCCATCAGTTCCCTGGGTGCCACCGGGGAGCTGTTTTTT. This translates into CAISSLGATGELFF.

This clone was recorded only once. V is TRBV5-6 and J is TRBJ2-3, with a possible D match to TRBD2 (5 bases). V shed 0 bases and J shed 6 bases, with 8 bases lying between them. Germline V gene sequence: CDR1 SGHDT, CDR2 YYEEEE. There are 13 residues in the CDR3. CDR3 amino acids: CASSLGSGDTQYF. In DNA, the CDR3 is TGTGCCAGCAGCTTGGGCTCGGGGGATACGCAGTATTTT.

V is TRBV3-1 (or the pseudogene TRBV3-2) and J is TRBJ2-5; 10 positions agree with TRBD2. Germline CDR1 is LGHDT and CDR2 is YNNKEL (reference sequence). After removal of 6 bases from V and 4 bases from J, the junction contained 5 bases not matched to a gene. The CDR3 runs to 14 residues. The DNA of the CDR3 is TGTGCCAGCAGTACTAGCGGGGAGTTAGAGACCCAGTACTTC. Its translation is CASSTSGELETQYF.

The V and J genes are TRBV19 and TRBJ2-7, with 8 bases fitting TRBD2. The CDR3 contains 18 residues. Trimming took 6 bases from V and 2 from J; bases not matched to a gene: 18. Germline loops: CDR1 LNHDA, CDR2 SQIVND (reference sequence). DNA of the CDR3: TGTGCCAGTAGCCCATCGGGCGTCAGTAGCGGGATTACCTACGAGCAGTACTTC. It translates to CASSPSGVSSGITYEQYF.

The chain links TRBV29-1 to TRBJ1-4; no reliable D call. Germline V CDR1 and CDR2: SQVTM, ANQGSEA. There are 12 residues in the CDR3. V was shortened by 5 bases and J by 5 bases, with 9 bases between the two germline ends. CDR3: CSVWSINEKLFF. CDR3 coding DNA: TGCAGCGTTTGGAGTATCAATGAAAAACTGTTTTTT.

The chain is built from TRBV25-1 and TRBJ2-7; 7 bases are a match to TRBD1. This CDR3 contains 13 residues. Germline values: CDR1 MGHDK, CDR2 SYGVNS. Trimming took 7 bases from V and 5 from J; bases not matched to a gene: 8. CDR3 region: CASTGDSPHEQYF. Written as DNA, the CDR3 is TGTGCCAGCACCGGGGACAGTCCCCACGAGCAGTACTTC.

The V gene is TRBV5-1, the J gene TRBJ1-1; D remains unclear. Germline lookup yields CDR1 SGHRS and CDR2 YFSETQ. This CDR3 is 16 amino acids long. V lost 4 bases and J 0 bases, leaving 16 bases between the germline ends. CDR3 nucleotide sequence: TGCGCCAGCAGCGGTCCTAGGTCGGATTTGAACACTGAAGCTTTCTTT. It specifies CASSGPRSDLNTEAFF.

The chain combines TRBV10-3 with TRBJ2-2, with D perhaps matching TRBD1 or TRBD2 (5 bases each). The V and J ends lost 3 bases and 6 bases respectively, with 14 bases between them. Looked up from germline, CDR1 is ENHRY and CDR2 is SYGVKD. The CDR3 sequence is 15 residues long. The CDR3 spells CAISDQGPRAGELFF. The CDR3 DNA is TGTGCCATCAGTGATCAGGGCCCGCGGGCCGGGGAGCTGTTTTTT.

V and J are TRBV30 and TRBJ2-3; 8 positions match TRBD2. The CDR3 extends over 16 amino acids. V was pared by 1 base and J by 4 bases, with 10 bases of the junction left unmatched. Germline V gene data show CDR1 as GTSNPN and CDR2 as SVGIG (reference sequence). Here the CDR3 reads CAWSEISGEGADTQYF. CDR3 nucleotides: TGTGCCTGGAGTGAAATTAGCGGGGAGGGGGCAGATACGCAGTATTTT.

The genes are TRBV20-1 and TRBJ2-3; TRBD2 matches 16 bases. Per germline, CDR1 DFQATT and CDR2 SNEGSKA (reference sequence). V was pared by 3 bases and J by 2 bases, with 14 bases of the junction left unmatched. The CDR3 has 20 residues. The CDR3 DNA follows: TGCAGTGCTAGTGTAATCTCGGGGACTAGCGGGGGGGCGCCCACAGATACGCAGTATTTT. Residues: CSASVISGTSGGAPTDTQYF.

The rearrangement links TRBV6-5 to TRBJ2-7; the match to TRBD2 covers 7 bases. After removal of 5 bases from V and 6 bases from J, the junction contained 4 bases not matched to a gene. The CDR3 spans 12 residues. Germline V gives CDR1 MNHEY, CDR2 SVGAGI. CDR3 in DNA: TGTGCCAGCAGTCCGGGCGGGGGCGAGCAGTACTTC. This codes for CASSPGGGEQYF.

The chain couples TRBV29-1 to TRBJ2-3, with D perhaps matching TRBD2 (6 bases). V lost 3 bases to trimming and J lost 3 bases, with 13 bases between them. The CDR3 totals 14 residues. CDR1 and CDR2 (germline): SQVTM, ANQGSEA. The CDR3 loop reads CSVEGGSVTDTQYF. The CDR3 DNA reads TGCAGCGTTGAGGGGGGATCCGTGACAGATACGCAGTATTTT.

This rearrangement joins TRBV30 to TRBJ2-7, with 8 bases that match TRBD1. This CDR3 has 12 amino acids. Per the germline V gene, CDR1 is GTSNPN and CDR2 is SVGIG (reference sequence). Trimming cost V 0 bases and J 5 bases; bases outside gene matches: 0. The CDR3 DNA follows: TGTGCCTGGAGTGTGACAGGGGACGAGCAGTACTTC. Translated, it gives CAWSVTGDEQYF.

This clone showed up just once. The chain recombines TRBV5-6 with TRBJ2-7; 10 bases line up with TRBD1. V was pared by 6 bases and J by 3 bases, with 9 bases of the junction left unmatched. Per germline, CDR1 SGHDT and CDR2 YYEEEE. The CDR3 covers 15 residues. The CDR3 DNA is TGTGCCAGCAAAACCGGGACAGGGGAAATCTACGAGCAGTACTTC. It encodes CASKTGTGEIYEQYF.

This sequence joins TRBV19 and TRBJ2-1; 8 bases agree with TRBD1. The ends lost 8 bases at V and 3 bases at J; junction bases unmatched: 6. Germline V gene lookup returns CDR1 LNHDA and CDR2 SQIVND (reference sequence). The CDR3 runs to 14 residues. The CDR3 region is CASSGRGLYNEQFF. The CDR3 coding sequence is TGTGCCAGTTCTGGCAGGGGGCTCTACAATGAGCAGTTCTTC.

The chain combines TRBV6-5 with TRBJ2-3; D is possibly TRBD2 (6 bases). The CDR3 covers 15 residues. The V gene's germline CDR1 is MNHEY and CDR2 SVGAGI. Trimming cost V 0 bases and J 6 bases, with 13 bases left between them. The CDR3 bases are TGTGCCAGCAGTTACTCGTCGGCGGGATCGGATACGCAGTATTTT. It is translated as CASSYSSAGSDTQYF.

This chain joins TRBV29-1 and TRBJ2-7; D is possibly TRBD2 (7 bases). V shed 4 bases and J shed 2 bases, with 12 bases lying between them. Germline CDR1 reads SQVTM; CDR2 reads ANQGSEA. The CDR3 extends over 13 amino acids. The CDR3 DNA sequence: TGCAGCGTTGGGGGGGGCAGGGCCTACGAGCAGTACTTC. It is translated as CSVGGGRAYEQYF.

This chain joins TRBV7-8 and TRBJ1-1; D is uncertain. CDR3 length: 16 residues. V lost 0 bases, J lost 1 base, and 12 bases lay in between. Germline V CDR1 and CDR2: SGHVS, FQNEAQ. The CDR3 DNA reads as TGTGCCAGCAGCTTAGCGGTGGGAAATAAGAACACTGAAGCTTTCTTT. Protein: CASSLAVGNKNTEAFF.